Following are 24 T cell receptor beta chains from one sample sequenced in a study of CD8 T cells in Susac syndrome. RNA amounts of about 0.5 to 1 ug underwent reverse transcription with random hexamers. TCRdb re-analysed the immunoSEQ multiplex PCR reads in MiXCR, keeping a single row per CDR3 protein. The sample gives around 100,000 distinct CDR3 sequences, 95% of which show up once; 0.3% is in the top ten. The sequencing input was CD8+ T cells from PBMCs. Every receptor here comes from a human donor with Susac syndrome.

The chain recombines TRBV13 with TRBJ2-7, with unresolved D. The germline gives CDR1 PRHDT, CDR2 FYEKMQ (reference sequence). The CDR3 length is 12 residues. Trimming took off 4 bases at V and 6 bases at J, with 10 bases between the two ends. The DNA of the CDR3 is TGTGCCAGCAGCTCGTTGGGGTCCGAGCAGTACTTC. This sequence encodes CASSSLGSEQYF.

The chain uses TRBV7-9 and TRBJ1-1; the D is unclear. CDR3 size: 17 residues. V lost 5 bases to trimming and J lost 12 bases, with 31 bases between them. Germline V gene lookup returns CDR1 SEHNR and CDR2 FQNEAQ (reference sequence). The DNA for the CDR3 is TGTGCCAGCAGCCTATCCGCCGCGGCAGAAGTTTGGACGGGCCCTTTCTTT. This codes for CASSLSAAAEVWTGPFF.

As DNA, the CDR3 is TGTGCCAGCAGCCCCCCACGAAGCGGGAGCTCCTACAATGAGCAGTTCTTC. It encodes CASSPPRSGSSYNEQFF. The chain employs TRBV7-9 and TRBJ2-1; 8 positions agree with TRBD2. Trimming cost V 5 bases and J 0 bases; bases outside gene matches: 9. The V gene's germline CDR1 is SEHNR and CDR2 FQNEAQ (reference sequence). The CDR3 has 17 residues.

The V call is TRBV20-1, the J call TRBJ2-1; D may correspond to TRBD1 or TRBD2 (5 bases each). Trimming shortened V by 4 bases and J by 1 base, and 17 bases separated the two germline ends. This CDR3 region has 16 residues. Germline CDR1 DFQATT, CDR2 SNEGSKA (reference sequence). The CDR3 is CSANSGRSISYNEQFF. The DNA for the CDR3 is TGCAGTGCTAACTCGGGACGGTCCATTTCCTACAATGAGCAGTTCTTC.

This chain connects TRBV3-1 to TRBJ2-2; D uncertain. The CDR3 contains 13 residues. Between the trimmed V and J ends, which lost 4 bases and 6 bases, there was a span of 9 bases. CDR1 and CDR2 (germline): LGHDT, YNNKEL (reference sequence). The CDR3 nucleotides read TGTGCCAGCAGCCCAGAGGAGTCCGGGGAGCTGTTTTTT. Translating it yields CASSPEESGELFF.

This chain connects TRBV28 to TRBJ1-5; the D gene is possibly TRBD1 (5 bases). The V end was cut by 5 bases, the J end by 6 bases, with 14 bases between. This CDR3 region has 14 residues. The germline V gene encodes CDR1 MDHEN and CDR2 SYDVKM. In DNA form, the CDR3 reads TGTGCCAGCAGTCCACCGGGGGAGGGTCAGCCCCAGCATTTT. Translating gives CASSPPGEGQPQHF.

The chain joins TRBV12-3 or TRBV12-4 to TRBJ1-2, with D tentatively TRBD1 (5 bases). The CDR3 consists of 14 residues. V was pared by 10 bases and J by 0 bases, with 15 bases between. CDR3 protein: CATSGATANYGYTF. CDR3 DNA: TGTGCCACTTCCGGGGCCACCGCTAACTATGGCTACACCTTC.

The CDR3 coding sequence is TGTGCCACCAACGGCACAGATACGCAGTATTTT. It is translated as CATNGTDTQYF. V gene TRBV24-1 combines with J gene TRBJ2-3, with unresolved D. The V and J ends lost 8 bases and 1 base respectively, with 3 bases between them. The CDR3 has 11 residues. Germline V gene data show CDR1 as KGHDR and CDR2 as SFDVKD.

This chain joins TRBV29-1 and TRBJ2-4; weak D call: TRBD1 (6 bases). The germline V and J ends were trimmed by 5 bases and 0 bases, with 26 bases remaining between them. CDR3 length: 19 amino acids. The germline CDR1 and CDR2 sequences are SQVTM and ANQGSEA. The CDR3 region is CSVTSWGHTGKLAKNIQYF. The CDR3 nucleotides read TGCAGCGTTACCTCCTGGGGGCATACAGGAAAACTAGCCAAAAACATTCAGTACTTC.

The V call is TRBV29-1, the J call TRBJ1-2, with unresolved D. The V gene's germline CDR1 is SQVTM and CDR2 ANQGSEA. V dropped 1 base and J dropped 8 bases, with 11 bases sitting between them. The CDR3 covers 12 residues. Written as DNA, the CDR3 is TGCAGCGTTGAAGTGGGAAACTCCGGCTACACCTTC. Its translation is CSVEVGNSGYTF.

This chain uses TRBV5-1 with TRBJ2-2; 9 bases line up with TRBD1. Per germline, CDR1 SGHRS and CDR2 YFSETQ. This CDR3 spans 15 amino acids. The V and J ends lost 3 bases and 5 bases, in that order; junction bases with no gene match: 5. CDR3 region: CASSSHRGRTGELFF. For the CDR3, the DNA is TGCGCCAGCAGCTCCCACAGGGGGCGAACCGGGGAGCTGTTTTTT.

This clonotype was picked up one time. V and J are TRBV18 and TRBJ1-2, with D possibly being TRBD1 (5 bases). Germline CDR1 KGHSH, CDR2 LQKENI. CDR3 length: 15 amino acids. V was trimmed by 2 bases and J by 1 base, leaving 11 bases between them. For the CDR3, the DNA is TGTGCCAGCTCACCAGAGGGGCAGATTAACTATGGCTACACCTTC. This sequence encodes CASSPEGQINYGYTF.

The chain employs TRBV29-1 and TRBJ2-1; TRBD2 matches at 11 bases. Germline-derived CDR1 and CDR2 are SQVTM and ANQGSEA. This CDR3 is 17 amino acids long. V lost 0 bases and J lost 4; bases outside the gene matches: 8. CDR3 nucleotides: TGCAGCGTTGAAGATCTACTAGCGGGAGAGGGGTACAATGAGCAGTTCTTC. Its translation is CSVEDLLAGEGYNEQFF.

The gene calls are TRBV20-1 and TRBJ1-1; D not resolved. Germline values: CDR1 DFQATT, CDR2 SNEGSKA (reference sequence). V was cut by 5 bases and J by 3 bases, with 19 bases left in between. The CDR3 length is 15 residues. The CDR3 here is CSASRKPSGYTEAFF. CDR3 nucleotides: TGCAGTGCTTCCCGAAAGCCGTCGGGCTACACTGAAGCTTTCTTT.

The rearrangement links TRBV6-4 to TRBJ2-7; D assignment may be TRBD1 or TRBD2 (5 bases each). The CDR3 extends over 14 amino acids. Trimming cost V 10 bases and J 1 base, with 17 bases left between them. The germline CDR1 and CDR2 sequences are MRHNA and SNTAGT. The CDR3 protein is CATTSGTSSYEQYF. In nucleotides, the CDR3 is TGTGCCACCACCTCCGGGACGAGTTCCTACGAGCAGTACTTC.

The J gene is TRBJ2-1, the V gene TRBV20-1, with unresolved D. CDR1 is DFQATT, CDR2 SNEGSKA, per germline (reference sequence). Deletions cut 6 bases from V and 1 base from J, with 13 bases between. The CDR3 runs to 14 residues. Here the CDR3 reads CSARKVRSYNEQFF. The CDR3 DNA reads as TGCAGTGCCCGCAAAGTTCGGTCCTACAATGAGCAGTTCTTC.

Only one count was recorded for this clonotype. The chain employs TRBV11-2 and TRBJ2-7; D is possibly TRBD1 (5 bases). The CDR3 extends over 13 amino acids. Germline V gene lookup returns CDR1 SGHAT and CDR2 FQNNGV. V lost 6 bases to trimming and J lost 4 bases, with 13 bases between them. The CDR3 loop is CASRLAKGYEQYF. In DNA form, the CDR3 reads TGTGCCAGCAGACTTGCAAAGGGGTACGAGCAGTACTTC.

This chain uses TRBV4-1 with TRBJ2-4; 13 bases are a match to TRBD2. The CDR3 loop spans 20 amino acids. In germline, CDR1 is MGHRA, CDR2 YSYEKL. V shed 4 bases, J shed 1 base, and the junction held 13 bases outside the gene matches. CDR3 region: CASSPGGLAGLERAKNIQYF. Here the CDR3 DNA reads TGCGCCAGCAGCCCGGGGGGACTAGCGGGATTGGAGAGGGCCAAAAACATTCAGTACTTC.

As for this clonotype: Sequence at one end of the junction differs from germline and may be a read error. The chain joins TRBV18 to TRBJ2-3; perhaps TRBD1 as D (5 bases). CDR3 length: 9 residues. Germline V gives CDR1 KGHSH, CDR2 LQKENI. The DNA of the CDR3 is TGTGCCAGCTCACCACCGGGGCTTTTT. Encoded protein: CASSPPGLF.

V usage is TRBV25-1 and J usage is TRBJ1-4, with D tentatively TRBD1 (5 bases). CDR1 and CDR2 from the germline V gene are MGHDK and SYGVNS. The germline V and J ends were trimmed by 3 bases and 3 bases, with 11 bases remaining between them. The length of the CDR3 is 15 residues. CDR3 amino acids: CASSDPGDANEKLFF. CDR3 DNA sequence: TGTGCCAGCAGTGACCCGGGGGATGCTAATGAAAAACTGTTTTTT. The whole variable domain, remainder taken from reference TRBV25-1 and TRBJ1-4, is EADIYQTPRYLVIGTGKKITLECSQTMGHDKMYWYQQDPGMELHLIHYSYGVNSTEKGDLSSESTVSRIRTEHFPLTLESARPSHTSQYLCASSDPGDANEKLFFGSGTQLSVL.

This chain links TRBV9 with TRBJ2-5; 7 nucleotides line up with TRBD1. This CDR3 spans 14 amino acids. Per the germline V gene, CDR1 is SGDLS and CDR2 is YYNGEE. With 0 bases clipped from V and 4 bases from J, the junction kept 3 bases outside the gene matches. The CDR3 coding sequence is TGTGCCAGCAGCGTAGGAGGGGGCCGAGAGACCCAGTACTTC. It is translated as CASSVGGGRETQYF.

V usage is TRBV24-1 and J usage is TRBJ2-5, with unresolved D. Trimming took off 3 bases at V and 3 bases at J, with 7 bases between the two ends. The CDR3 is made up of 13 amino acids. Germline V lookup: CDR1 KGHDR, CDR2 SFDVKD. The CDR3 spells CATSDGTKETQYF. The CDR3 DNA reads as TGTGCCACCAGTGATGGTACGAAAGAGACCCAGTACTTC.

The genes are TRBV5-6 and TRBJ2-7, with D tentatively TRBD1 or TRBD2 (5 bases each). Germline-derived CDR1 and CDR2 are SGHDT and YYEEEE. V lost 3 bases and J lost 5, with 15 bases in between. There are 14 residues in the CDR3. CDR3 sequence reads: CASSYPGPEDEQYF. CDR3 in DNA: TGTGCCAGCAGCTATCCGGGACCGGAGGACGAGCAGTACTTC. Looking up the rest from reference TRBV5-6 and TRBJ2-7 gives the full variable domain: DAGVTQSPTHLIKTRGQQVTLRCSPKSGHDTVSWYQQALGQGPQFIFQYYEEEERQRGNFPDRFSGHQFPNYSSELNVNALLLGDSALYLCASSYPGPEDEQYFGPGTRLTVT.

The rearrangement links TRBV6-5 to TRBJ2-7; perhaps TRBD1 as D (5 bases). CDR3 length equals 17 residues. The V end was cut by 0 bases, the J end by 9 bases, with 24 bases between. Germline-derived CDR1 and CDR2 are MNHEY and SVGAGI. CDR3 DNA: TGTGCCAGCAGTTACTCGAAAACCCAGGGCCTTCAAAATGGGCAGTACTTC. It is translated as CASSYSKTQGLQNGQYF.